One and the same sample provided the 26 T cell receptor beta chains below, sequenced in a study of blood T cell repertoires in COVID-19. The repertoire was sequenced with immunoSEQ multiplex PCR; TCRdb's copy has only in-frame clones and lacks some. The sample has 150,000 to 200,000 clones; 89% are singletons. The material sequenced was PBMCs or T cells enriched from blood (not recorded which). These TCRs come from a woman younger than 35 who had recovered from COVID-19.

The CDR3 nucleotides read TGCGCCAGCAGCCAAACGGGACTCCTCTACGAGCAGTACTTC. This codes for CASSQTGLLYEQYF. The rearrangement joins TRBV4-1 to TRBJ2-7; perhaps TRBD2 as D (6 bases). The V gene lost 2 bases and the J gene lost 3 bases, with 11 bases spanning the gap. The CDR3 totals 14 residues. The germline gives CDR1 MGHRA, CDR2 YSYEKL.

The gene calls are TRBV5-1 and TRBJ1-6; 9 bases are a match to TRBD1. Germline V gene sequence: CDR1 SGHRS, CDR2 YFSETQ. Trimming at V came to 5 bases and at J to 7 bases, leaving 7 bases not matched to a gene. The CDR3 sequence is 15 residues long. This CDR3 reads CASSSRDRANSPLHF. CDR3 DNA: TGCGCCAGCAGTTCCCGGGACAGGGCAAATTCACCCCTCCACTTT. Full variable domain (missing parts from reference TRBV5-1 and TRBJ1-6): KAGVTQTPRYLIKTRGQQVTLSCSPISGHRSVSWYQQTPGQGLQFLFEYFSETQRNKGNFPGRFSGRQFSNSRSEMNVSTLELGDSALYLCASSSRDRANSPLHFGNGTRLTVT.

V and J are TRBV27 and TRBJ2-5; 7 bases map to TRBD1. J was trimmed by 3 bases and V by 6 bases; bases with no gene match: 4. The germline gives CDR1 MNHEY, CDR2 SMNVEV (reference sequence). The CDR3 spans 13 residues. The CDR3 is CASSPGTEETQYF. Here the CDR3 DNA reads TGTGCCAGCAGCCCCGGGACAGAAGAGACCCAGTACTTC.

The count of this clone is one. V usage is TRBV7-9 and J usage is TRBJ1-1; TRBD1 is a possible D gene (6 bases). The CDR3 is made up of 13 amino acids. Germline V lookup: CDR1 SEHNR, CDR2 FQNEAQ (reference sequence). Trimming removed 6 bases from V and 0 bases from J, with 8 bases in between. The CDR3 sequence is CASRSGVNTEAFF. The CDR3 region has the DNA TGTGCCAGCAGATCAGGGGTGAACACTGAAGCTTTCTTT. The complete variable domain, with remaining parts taken from reference TRBV7-9 and TRBJ1-1, reads DTGVSQNPRHKITKRGQNVTFRCDPISEHNRLYWYRQTLGQGPEFLTYFQNEAQLEKSRLLSDRFSAERPKGSFSTLEIQRTEQGDSAMYLCASRSGVNTEAFFGQGTRLTVV.

The rearrangement uses TRBV5-1 and TRBJ1-1; 8 positions match TRBD1. This CDR3 contains 15 residues. Germline loops: CDR1 SGHRS, CDR2 YFSETQ. J gave up 7 bases and V 3 bases, and 11 bases lay outside the gene matches. CDR3 in DNA: TGCGCCAGCAGCTCAGAAGGACAGGGCGGAGATGAAGCTTTCTTT. Protein sequence: CASSSEGQGGDEAFF.

The chain couples TRBV5-1 to TRBJ1-4; a weak D match, TRBD1 (6 bases). V lost 0 bases, J lost 4 bases, and 19 bases lay in between. This CDR3 has 18 amino acids. Germline V gene lookup returns CDR1 SGHRS and CDR2 YFSETQ. CDR3 sequence reads: CASSLVPMGAGFNEKLFF. The DNA for the CDR3 is TGCGCCAGCAGCTTGGTCCCGATGGGGGCAGGTTTTAATGAAAAACTGTTTTTT.

V is TRBV5-1 and J is TRBJ2-5; D call uncertain. Looked up from germline, CDR1 is SGHRS and CDR2 is YFSETQ. Trimming took 4 bases from V and 4 from J, leaving 8 bases between them. The CDR3 loop spans 12 amino acids. Here the CDR3 reads CASSQQAETQYF. The CDR3 DNA sequence: TGCGCCAGCAGCCAGCAGGCAGAGACCCAGTACTTC.

The chain couples TRBV28 to TRBJ1-5, with D possibly TRBD1 on 5 matching bases. Germline CDR1 is MDHEN and CDR2 is SYDVKM. This CDR3 comprises 15 residues. V lost 3 bases, J lost 5 bases, and 14 bases lay in between. This chain's CDR3 is CASSFLQGLDQPQHF. CDR3 sequence (DNA): TGTGCCAGCAGTTTTCTGCAGGGACTGGATCAGCCCCAGCATTTT.

This rearrangement joins TRBV2 to TRBJ2-7; 8 bases match TRBD2. V dropped 11 bases and J dropped 3; count of bases not matched to a gene: 6. Germline V gives CDR1 SNHLY, CDR2 FYNNEI. This CDR3 spans 12 amino acids. The CDR3 bases are TGTGCCGGGAGGACTAGCAGCTACGAGCAGTACTTC. As protein: CAGRTSSYEQYF.

V gene TRBV5-4 combines with J gene TRBJ2-7, with a possible D match to TRBD2 (6 bases). The V and J ends lost 1 base and 2 bases respectively, with 13 bases between them. The germline V gene has CDR1 SGHNT and CDR2 YYREEE (reference sequence). The CDR3 extends over 15 amino acids. CDR3: CASSLQLAGTYEQYF. The CDR3 nucleotides read TGTGCCAGCAGCTTGCAACTAGCCGGAACCTACGAGCAGTACTTC.

This chain links TRBV19 with TRBJ2-5; maybe TRBD1 (6 bases). V was clipped by 3 bases and J by 5 bases, with 16 bases between them. There are 15 residues in the CDR3. CDR1 is LNHDA, CDR2 SQIVND, per germline (reference sequence). DNA of the CDR3: TGTGCCAGTAGTATTAACCGTGCAGGGGCCGAGACCCAGTACTTC. Translation: CASSINRAGAETQYF.

V and J are TRBV4-1 and TRBJ2-5, with 7 positions matching TRBD2. Germline values: CDR1 MGHRA, CDR2 YSYEKL. CDR3 length: 16 residues. V gave up 4 bases and J gave up 2 bases; unmatched junction bases: 10. As DNA, the CDR3 is TGCGCCAGCAGCCCCCCCACGGCAGCGGGGCAAGAGACCCAGTACTTC. This translates into CASSPPTAAGQETQYF.

The chain is built from TRBV5-6 and TRBJ2-7, with 14 bases that match TRBD2. This CDR3 is built from 16 residues. V dropped 3 bases and J dropped 3; count of bases not matched to a gene: 5. Germline V gives CDR1 SGHDT, CDR2 YYEEEE. The CDR3, as DNA: TGTGCCAGCAGCTGGACTAGCGGGGGGCCGGGCTACGAGCAGTACTTC. This gives the protein CASSWTSGGPGYEQYF.

V and J are TRBV6-1 and TRBJ1-1, with 7 bases fitting TRBD1. Germline lookup yields CDR1 MNHNS and CDR2 SASEGT. The CDR3 spans 15 residues. With V trimmed by 2 bases and J by 4 bases, 7 bases remained unmatched. The chain's CDR3 is CASSEPGSGGTEAFF. The CDR3 nucleotides read TGTGCCAGCAGTGAACCGGGATCAGGGGGCACTGAAGCTTTCTTT.

The V call is TRBV6-5, the J call TRBJ2-3, with D possibly TRBD1 on 6 matching bases. V shed 2 bases and J shed 8 bases, with 11 bases lying between them. Germline CDR1 and CDR2: MNHEY and SVGAGI. This CDR3 has 13 amino acids. The CDR3, as DNA: TGTGCCAGCAGTTACCAGGGGACGGGTACGCAGTATTTT. It codes for CASSYQGTGTQYF.

The gene calls are TRBV7-2 and TRBJ1-2, with D possibly TRBD1 on 5 matching bases. The CDR3 loop spans 13 amino acids. CDR1 is SGHTA, CDR2 FQGNSA, per germline. The V and J ends lost 3 bases and 6 bases respectively, with 11 bases between them. The CDR3 DNA sequence: TGTGCCAGCAGCTTTGGGACGGGGGATGGCTACACCTTC. Amino acid sequence: CASSFGTGDGYTF.

Only a few counts were recorded for this clone. The chain is built from TRBV5-1 and TRBJ2-7; D unclear. Germline V CDR1 and CDR2: SGHRS, YFSETQ. The CDR3 has 16 amino acids. V was trimmed by 2 bases and J by 4 bases, leaving 19 bases between them. Written as DNA, the CDR3 is TGCGCCAGCAGCTTAACGGTCGGCGGAGCAGTATACGAGCAGTACTTC. Its protein product is CASSLTVGGAVYEQYF.

The rearrangement uses TRBV4-3 and TRBJ2-7; unclear D gene. Germline lookup yields CDR1 LGHNA and CDR2 YSLEER. The CDR3 consists of 15 residues. V was clipped by 0 bases and J by 1 base, with 10 bases between them. The CDR3 reads CASSQDLGSSYEQYF. The DNA for the CDR3 is TGCGCCAGCAGCCAAGATCTAGGCAGTTCCTACGAGCAGTACTTC.

The chain combines TRBV10-3 with TRBJ2-1; 12 nucleotides match TRBD2. The V segment lost 6 bases and the J segment 5 bases; nucleotides outside the gene matches: 5. This CDR3 has 15 amino acids. Germline CDR1 reads ENHRY; CDR2 reads SYGVKD. The CDR3, as DNA: TGTGCCATCAGGACTAGCGGGAGAATCAACAATGAGCAGTTCTTC. Translated: CAIRTSGRINNEQFF.

A word on this clone: The same CDR3 is also encoded by other DNA sequences in this sample. The chain joins TRBV9 to TRBJ2-5; TRBD1 agrees at 12 bases. CDR1 is SGDLS, CDR2 YYNGEE, per germline. V lost 3 bases, J lost 5 bases, and 8 bases stayed unmatched. The CDR3 length is 16 residues. The chain's CDR3 is CASSATGTGGRETQYF. The CDR3 DNA reads TGTGCCAGCAGCGCCACCGGGACAGGGGGCAGGGAGACCCAGTACTTC.

The V call is TRBV4-1, the J call TRBJ2-5, with 9 positions matching TRBD1. Germline CDR1 reads MGHRA; CDR2 reads YSYEKL. This CDR3 has 15 residues. V lost 2 bases and J lost 5; bases outside the gene matches: 6. The CDR3 here is CASSQQTGGAETQYF. In DNA form, the CDR3 reads TGCGCCAGCAGCCAACAGACAGGGGGAGCGGAGACCCAGTACTTC.

This clone was seen just once. The rearrangement uses TRBV20-1 and TRBJ1-5, with D tentatively TRBD1 (6 bases). The CDR3 extends over 15 amino acids. CDR1 and CDR2 (germline): DFQATT, SNEGSKA (reference sequence). Trimming left V 3 bases short and J 4 bases short, with 16 bases between. CDR3 nucleotide sequence: TGCAGTGCTAGTTCCGGGGGCGGGGGGAATCAGCCCCAGCATTTT. It codes for CSASSGGGGNQPQHF.

This clone appeared a few times. This chain's CDR3 is CATSNPKTGWNQPQHF. CDR3 nucleotides: TGTGCCACCAGCAACCCAAAGACAGGGTGGAATCAGCCCCAGCATTTT. The rearrangement uses TRBV15 and TRBJ1-5, with 7 bases matching TRBD1. CDR3 length: 16 residues. V lost 4 bases and J lost 4; bases outside the gene matches: 10. From germline, CDR1 is LNHNV and CDR2 YYDKDF (reference sequence).

The chain links TRBV9 to TRBJ2-3; 7 bases agree with TRBD2. Germline V gene data show CDR1 as SGDLS and CDR2 as YYNGEE. This CDR3 comprises 15 residues. V lost 6 bases to trimming and J lost 3 bases; unmatched junction nucleotides: 10. As DNA, the CDR3 is TGTGCCAGCACCGGCGGGAGAACTTTAACAGATACGCAGTATTTT. Translated: CASTGGRTLTDTQYF.

J is TRBJ2-3 and V is TRBV2; tentatively, D is TRBD1 (5 bases). In germline, CDR1 is SNHLY, CDR2 FYNNEI. The CDR3 contains 14 residues. The V end was cut by 4 bases, the J end by 3 bases, with 11 bases between. CDR3 DNA: TGTGCCAGCAGTGTACGCAGGGTTACAGATACGCAGTATTTT. It codes for CASSVRRVTDTQYF.

The rearrangement joins TRBV5-4 to TRBJ2-7; D unresolved. The CDR3 totals 11 residues. Germline-derived CDR1 and CDR2 are SGHNT and YYREEE (reference sequence). V lost 4 bases to trimming and J lost 6 bases, with 8 bases between them. DNA for the CDR3: TGTGCCAGCAGCAATGTGGCCGAGCAGTACTTC. Encoded protein: CASSNVAEQYF.